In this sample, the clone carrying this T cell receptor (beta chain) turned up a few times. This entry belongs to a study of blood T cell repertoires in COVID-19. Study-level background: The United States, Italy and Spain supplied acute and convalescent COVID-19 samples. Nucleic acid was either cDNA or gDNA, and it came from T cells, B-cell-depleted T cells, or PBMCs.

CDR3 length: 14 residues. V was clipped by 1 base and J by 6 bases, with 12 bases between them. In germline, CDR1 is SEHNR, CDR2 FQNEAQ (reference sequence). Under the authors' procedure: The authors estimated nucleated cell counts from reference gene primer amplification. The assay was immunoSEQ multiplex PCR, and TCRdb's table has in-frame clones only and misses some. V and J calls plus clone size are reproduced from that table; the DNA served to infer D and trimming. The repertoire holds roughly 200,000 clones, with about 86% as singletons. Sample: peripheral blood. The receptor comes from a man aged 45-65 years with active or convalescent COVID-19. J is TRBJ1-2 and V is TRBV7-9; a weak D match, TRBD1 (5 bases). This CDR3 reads CASSLEGRVDGYTF. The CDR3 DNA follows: TGTGCCAGCAGCTTAGAAGGCAGGGTGGATGGCTACACCTTC.